The clone carrying this T cell receptor (beta chain) was found a few times. What it binds is not known. The CDR3 is 8 residues long. Germline values: CDR1 DFQATT, CDR2 SNEGSKA (reference sequence). V dropped 6 bases and J dropped 11 bases, with 7 bases sitting between them. The data belong to a study of T cells after yellow fever vaccination. Regarding the study as a whole: Abundant clonotypes from the bulk population could contaminate FACS-sorted repertoires. The booster saw the reappearance of most primary-vaccination clones (around 96% CD4, around 90% CD8).

In TCRdb, the 5' RACE reads were re-called with MiXCR into one record per CDR3 protein. This table has 150,000 to 200,000 distinct CDR3 sequences, approximately 9.9% appearing once. This receptor was taken from a man younger than 35 who received the YFV17D yellow fever vaccine. The sample here was CD8+ T cells sorted from PBMCs, taken 15 days after the yellow fever booster vaccination. The V gene is TRBV20-1, the J gene TRBJ1-1, with D unclear. The CDR3 nucleotides read TGCAGTGCGGATGATGCTTTCTTT. Protein product: CSADDAFF.